What follows are 32 T cell receptor beta chains derived from one specimen sequenced in a study of T cell clonality in common variable immunodeficiency. Only in-frame clones appear in the TCRdb table, and some are missing; sequencing was by immunoSEQ multiplex PCR. The sample presents 51,000 or so clones, none singletons. Material: peripheral blood mononuclear cells. Every receptor here comes from a person aged 18 to 75 in good health.

This clone came up many times. The read ends 3 residues early relative to the CDR3; the germline J gene fills the gap. This rearrangement joins TRBV6-2 or TRBV6-3 to TRBJ1-4; 8 nucleotides align to TRBD1. V shed 0 bases, J shed 7 bases, and the junction held 7 bases outside the gene matches. The CDR3 totals 16 residues. The V gene's germline CDR1 is MNHEY and CDR2 SVGEGT. CDR3 protein: CASSYSSGGGGEKLFF. The DNA read from the CDR3 is TGTGCCAGCAGTTACTCTTCAGGGGGCGGGGGTGAAAAA.

This clone was observed a few times. The CDR3 goes on 3 residues after the read ends, and that part is filled in from the germline J gene. The rearrangement links TRBV2 to TRBJ1-4; possibly TRBD1 for D (6 bases). V was clipped by 7 bases and J by 4 bases, with 16 bases between them. Germline CDR1 reads SNHLY; CDR2 reads FYNNEI. This CDR3 spans 15 amino acids. The CDR3 sequence is CASMKGGVLNEKLFF. CDR3 DNA, as far as it was read: TGTGCCAGCATGAAGGGGGGGGTTCTTAATGAAAAA.

This clone occurred many times. The CDR3 is cut off 3 residues early in the read; its end comes from the germline J gene. V is TRBV2 and J is TRBJ2-1; D perhaps matches TRBD1 (6 bases). This CDR3 is 13 amino acids long. V gave up 5 bases and J gave up 4 bases, with 9 bases separating them. Germline V gene data show CDR1 as SNHLY and CDR2 as FYNNEI. This chain's CDR3 is CASSTTGYNEQFF. The sequenced part of the CDR3 DNA is TGTGCCAGCAGTACAACAGGGTACAATGAG.

This clone was detected only a few times. The read terminates 3 residues before the CDR3 end, so the remaining end is supplied by the germline J gene. The V call is TRBV19, the J call TRBJ1-2; maybe TRBD1 (5 bases). This CDR3 has 14 residues. The ends were cut back, 9 bases at V and 4 bases at J, with 18 bases in the middle. CDR1 and CDR2 from the germline V gene are LNHDA and SQIVND (reference sequence). CDR3 DNA (partial): TGTGCCAGCCGCGGGGCAGCCAACCTCTATGGC. Its translation is CASRGAANLYG. The CDR3 in full is CASRGAANLYGYTF.

This clone was picked up many times. From the germline J gene comes the end of the CDR3, since the read stops 3 residues before it. The chain links TRBV7-9 to TRBJ2-7, with TRBD1 identical over 8 bases. Trimming at V came to 8 bases and at J to 6 bases, leaving 6 bases not matched to a gene. Germline V gene lookup returns CDR1 SEHNR and CDR2 FQNEAQ (reference sequence). The CDR3 is 12 amino acids. The CDR3 DNA, read in part, is TGTGCCAGCGATCAGGACAGGGTCGAG. This encodes CASDQDRVE. The whole CDR3 is CASDQDRVEQYF.

Concerning this clone: The CDR3 goes on 3 residues after the read ends, and that part is filled in from the germline J gene. This chain uses TRBV19 with TRBJ2-4; tentative D call: TRBD1 (5 bases). Germline V gene sequence: CDR1 LNHDA, CDR2 SQIVND (reference sequence). This CDR3 is built from 14 residues. The sequenced part of the CDR3 DNA is TGTGCCACCATGGGTCGACAGCCGCCCTATGGT. This gives the protein CATMGRQPPYG. The whole CDR3 protein reads CATMGRQPPYGQYF.

This clone was recorded at least ten times. The read terminates 3 residues before the CDR3 end, so the remaining end is supplied by the germline J gene. V usage is TRBV11-2 and J usage is TRBJ1-5; possibly TRBD1 for D (5 bases). CDR1 and CDR2 from the germline V gene are SGHAT and FQNNGV. Trimming cost V 5 bases and J 6 bases, with 14 bases left between them. The CDR3 runs to 14 residues. The sequenced part of the CDR3 DNA is TGTGCCAGCAGCCCCCACGGGGGGGGTCAGCCC. Its protein product is CASSPHGGGQP. The full CDR3 is CASSPHGGGQPQHF.

This clone was observed many times. The read ends 3 residues before the CDR3 terminus; that terminus is restored from the germline J gene. The chain is built from TRBV29-1 and TRBJ2-7; possibly TRBD1 for D (6 bases). V was cut by 5 bases and J by 1 base, with 12 bases left in between. Germline V gene sequence: CDR1 SQVTM, CDR2 ANQGSEA. This CDR3 region has 13 residues. CDR3 sequence reads: CSVRQEVSYEQYF. The sequenced part of the CDR3 DNA is TGCAGCGTTCGACAGGAAGTTTCCTACGAG.

This clone came up many times. The DNA ends 3 residues before the CDR3 does, and the rest of the CDR3 is filled in from the germline J gene. The chain employs TRBV5-1 and TRBJ2-7, with D perhaps matching TRBD2 (7 bases). This CDR3 has 17 amino acids. Per germline, CDR1 SGHRS and CDR2 YFSETQ. Trimming left V 0 bases short and J 3 bases short, with 19 bases between. The covered CDR3 bases are TGCGCCAGCAGCTTGGGGTCGGGGGGCCTTTCCTTCTACGAG. Its protein product is CASSLGSGGLSFYE. The full CDR3 protein is CASSLGSGGLSFYEQYF.

This clone appeared many times. The CDR3 end is not reached by the read, which stops 3 residues before it; the germline J gene fills it in. The chain couples TRBV5-6 to TRBJ2-3; D not resolved. The CDR3 covers 15 residues. The V end was cut by 0 bases, the J end by 3 bases, with 11 bases between. CDR1 is SGHDT and CDR2 is YYEEEE in the germline V gene. Here the CDR3 reads CASSLVRIQTDTQYF. CDR3 DNA, as far as it was read: TGTGCCAGCAGCTTGGTGCGCATACAGACAGATACG. The whole variable domain, filled in from reference TRBV5-6 and TRBJ2-3, reads DAGVTQSPTHLIKTRGQQVTLRCSPKSGHDTVSWYQQALGQGPQFIFQYYEEEERQRGNFPDRFSGHQFPNYSSELNVNALLLGDSALYLCASSLVRIQTDTQYFGPGTRLTVL.

This clone showed up many times. From the germline J gene comes the end of the CDR3, since the read stops 3 residues before it. This sequence joins TRBV7-8 and TRBJ2-5; 10 nucleotides align to TRBD2. V lost 4 bases and J lost 2; bases outside the gene matches: 7. Germline V lookup: CDR1 SGHVS, CDR2 FQNEAQ. The CDR3 runs 16 residues. The DNA read from the CDR3 is TGTGCCAGCAGCTCGAAAGGACTAGCGGTTCAAGAGACC. It encodes CASSSKGLAVQET. The entire CDR3 protein is CASSSKGLAVQETQYF.

In this sample, this clone turned up many times. The CDR3 end is not reached by the read, which stops 3 residues before it; the germline J gene fills it in. V is TRBV4-1 and J is TRBJ2-2; D remains unclear. The germline V and J ends were trimmed by 0 bases and 7 bases, with 9 bases remaining between them. CDR3 length equals 14 residues. Germline CDR1 is MGHRA and CDR2 is YSYEKL. CDR3 sequence: CASSQETLYGELFF. Incomplete CDR3 DNA: TGCGCCAGCAGCCAAGAAACTCTGTACGGGGAG.

With respect to this clone: The CDR3 end falls 3 residues outside the read, so it is completed with the germline J gene. V and J are TRBV7-9 and TRBJ1-2, with D hard to call. This CDR3 region has 14 residues. Germline assignment: CDR1 SEHNR and CDR2 FQNEAQ (reference sequence). The CDR3 is CASSSDGGSNDYTF. The CDR3 bases that were read are TGTGCCAGCAGCTCGGACGGCGGGAGTAATGAC.

Many counts were recorded for this clone. The CDR3 extends 3 residues past the end of the read, so its final part is completed from the germline J gene. The chain combines TRBV30 with TRBJ1-1; TRBD1 matches at 7 bases. Trimming cost V 5 bases and J 1 base; bases outside gene matches: 7. Per the germline V gene, CDR1 is GTSNPN and CDR2 is SVGIG (reference sequence). This CDR3 is built from 14 residues. CDR3 sequence: CAWGYGTANTEAFF. The sequenced part of the CDR3 DNA is TGTGCCTGGGGATACGGGACAGCGAACACTGAA.

This clone was recorded a few times. Sequencing ends 3 residues short of the CDR3 end; the germline J gene provides the rest. The rearrangement uses TRBV7-3 and TRBJ1-5; D is ambiguous. The CDR3 covers 12 residues. V was clipped by 5 bases and J by 7 bases, with 9 bases between them. Germline loops: CDR1 SGHTA, CDR2 FQGTGA. The chain's CDR3 is CASSPTGQPQHF. Partial CDR3 DNA: TGTGCCAGCAGCCCAACGGGGCAGCCC.

This clone was counted at least ten times. Coverage ceases 3 residues before the CDR3 finishes, and the germline J gene fills in the end. The V gene is TRBV6-4, the J gene TRBJ2-1, with D possibly matching TRBD2 (5 bases). V shed 7 bases and J shed 6 bases, with 19 bases lying between them. The germline gives CDR1 MRHNA, CDR2 SNTAGT. The CDR3 length is 15 residues. This CDR3 reads CASTKRLRRTNEQFF. The DNA read from the CDR3 is TGTGCCAGCACCAAAAGACTACGGAGGACCAATGAG.

The sample holds many counts of this clone. The read is 3 residues too short to cover the CDR3 end, so that end is filled in from the germline J gene. This chain connects TRBV5-1 to TRBJ2-1, with TRBD1 identical over 8 bases. Trimming cost V 3 bases and J 7 bases; bases outside gene matches: 6. Germline V gene sequence: CDR1 SGHRS, CDR2 YFSETQ. The CDR3 has 14 residues. Partial CDR3 DNA: TGCGCCAGCAGCTCAGGGACAGGATATAATGAG. This gives the protein CASSSGTGYNE. From start to end, the CDR3 is CASSSGTGYNEQFF.

This clone has at least ten counts. Coverage ceases 3 residues before the CDR3 finishes, and the germline J gene fills in the end. The rearrangement uses TRBV20-1 and TRBJ2-1; TRBD2 agrees at 12 bases. V lost 6 bases and J lost 6; bases outside the gene matches: 9. Germline loops: CDR1 DFQATT, CDR2 SNEGSKA (reference sequence). The CDR3 is made up of 15 amino acids. This CDR3 is CSAPNLAGGLNEQFF. CDR3 bases read: TGCAGTGCGCCAAACCTAGCGGGGGGGCTCAATGAG.

This clone was recorded many times. The sequenced fragment ends 3 residues before the CDR3 boundary, so the rest is inferred from the germline J gene. The chain is built from TRBV5-1 and TRBJ2-5, with 9 bases identical to TRBD2. V was clipped by 0 bases and J by 4 bases; unmatched bases: 4. Germline CDR1 is SGHRS and CDR2 is YFSETQ. The length of the CDR3 is 15 residues. Partial CDR3 DNA: TGCGCCAGCAGCTTGGGTAGCGGGGGTGGAGAGACC. Protein product: CASSLGSGGGET. The CDR3, in full, reads CASSLGSGGGETQYF.

There are many counts of this clone. The read halts 3 residues ahead of the CDR3 end, with the missing end drawn from the germline J gene. The chain carries TRBV29-1 and TRBJ2-7; D possibly corresponds to TRBD1 (6 bases). Between the trimmed V and J ends, which lost 7 bases and 2 bases, there was a span of 9 bases. CDR1 is SQVTM and CDR2 is ANQGSEA in the germline V gene. CDR3 length: 11 amino acids. The CDR3 protein is CSAGTTYEQYF. The sequenced part of the CDR3 DNA is TGCAGCGCAGGGACAACCTACGAG.

With respect to this clone: The read ends 3 residues early relative to the CDR3; the germline J gene fills the gap. The V and J genes are TRBV2 and TRBJ1-5, with D possibly matching TRBD1 (5 bases). The V and J ends lost 7 bases and 7 bases respectively, with 17 bases between them. This CDR3 is built from 14 residues. The V gene's germline CDR1 is SNHLY and CDR2 FYNNEI. CDR3 sequence: CASTSGFREQPQHF. Incomplete CDR3 DNA: TGTGCCAGCACTAGCGGTTTCAGGGAACAGCCC.

On this clone itself: The read terminates 3 residues before the CDR3 end, so the remaining end is supplied by the germline J gene. The J gene is TRBJ1-3, the V gene TRBV19; D uncertain. This CDR3 spans 12 amino acids. V was shortened by 10 bases and J by 4 bases, with 11 bases between the two germline ends. Germline lookup yields CDR1 LNHDA and CDR2 SQIVND (reference sequence). CDR3 bases read: TGTGCCACCAAGGGCGAGGGAAACACC. Its translation: CATKGEGNT. The entire CDR3 reads CATKGEGNTIYF.

This clone was picked up many times. The CDR3 DNA, read in part, is TGTGCCAGCAGCCCCCTGGGACTTCCCAACAATGAG. It specifies CASSPLGLPNNE. The entire CDR3 is CASSPLGLPNNEQFF. V and J are TRBV6-2 or TRBV6-3 and TRBJ2-1; D might be TRBD2 (6 bases). The CDR3 end lies 3 residues beyond the end of the read and is filled in from the germline J gene. The CDR3 covers 15 residues. The V gene's germline CDR1 is MNHEY and CDR2 SVGEGT. Trimming took off 6 bases at V and 5 bases at J, with 17 bases between the two ends.

This clone was seen repeatedly, ten times or more. The read stops 3 residues short of the end of the CDR3; the missing end is completed from the germline J gene. This chain joins TRBV7-2 and TRBJ1-2; no clear D. Trimming shortened V by 5 bases and J by 1 base, and 14 bases separated the two germline ends. CDR1 and CDR2 from the germline V gene are SGHTA and FQGNSA. The CDR3 is made up of 15 amino acids. The chain's CDR3 is CASSAQVEVNYGYTF. Partial CDR3 DNA: TGTGCCAGCAGCGCCCAGGTGGAGGTTAACTATGGC.

This clone has only a few counts. The CDR3 end is not reached by the read, which stops 3 residues before it; the germline J gene fills it in. V gene TRBV7-8 combines with J gene TRBJ2-7; 7 bases fit TRBD1. This CDR3 contains 15 residues. CDR1 and CDR2 from the germline V gene are SGHVS and FQNEAQ. V shed 5 bases and J 6 bases; nucleotides not matched to a gene: 13. The CDR3 here is CASSPLQGKVFEQYF. Incomplete CDR3 DNA: TGTGCCAGCAGCCCCCTACAGGGGAAGGTTTTCGAG.

This clone has at least ten counts. The read finishes 3 residues shy of the CDR3 end, and the germline J gene is used to complete it. The V and J genes are TRBV28 and TRBJ2-7; 7 bases are a match to TRBD2. Germline assignment: CDR1 MDHEN and CDR2 SYDVKM. This CDR3 has 16 amino acids. The V segment lost 3 bases and the J segment 2 bases; nucleotides outside the gene matches: 10. Incomplete CDR3 DNA: TGTGCCAGCAGTTTGGACGGGGGGTTACTAGCCTACGAG. Translated: CASSLDGGLLAYE. The full CDR3 is CASSLDGGLLAYEQYF.

This clone was recorded at least ten times. The read terminates 3 residues before the CDR3 end, so the remaining end is supplied by the germline J gene. The chain is built from TRBV6-2 or TRBV6-3 and TRBJ2-3, with TRBD2 identical over 13 bases. With V trimmed by 6 bases and J by 0 bases, 6 bases remained unmatched. This CDR3 is 17 amino acids long. Germline V lookup: CDR1 MNHEY, CDR2 SVGEGT. The sequenced CDR3 bases are TGTGCCAGCAGGGCCTGGACTAGCGGGGGCAGCACAGATACG. Protein: CASRAWTSGGSTDT. The complete CDR3 protein is CASRAWTSGGSTDTQYF.

Many counts were recorded for this clone. The CDR3 is cut off 3 residues early in the read; its end comes from the germline J gene. The J gene is TRBJ2-3, the V gene TRBV5-1, with 7 bases matching TRBD1. The V segment lost 5 bases and the J segment 6 bases; nucleotides outside the gene matches: 12. The germline V gene has CDR1 SGHRS and CDR2 YFSETQ. The CDR3 sequence is 15 residues long. The sequenced CDR3 bases are TGCGCCAGCAGTCAAGACAGGGATTCTGGGGATACG. Translated: CASSQDRDSGDT. The entire CDR3 protein is CASSQDRDSGDTQYF.

This clone occurred many times. The DNA ends 3 residues before the CDR3 does, and the rest of the CDR3 is filled in from the germline J gene. The chain recombines TRBV7-2 with TRBJ2-3; no clear D gene. CDR1 and CDR2 from the germline V gene are SGHTA and FQGNSA. V was clipped by 5 bases and J by 3 bases, with 3 bases between them. This CDR3 is 11 amino acids long. CDR3: CASSRTDTQYF. The CDR3 DNA, read in part, is TGTGCCAGCAGCCGTACAGATACG.

In this sample, this clone turned up many times. The read terminates 3 residues ahead of where the CDR3 ends, so the germline J gene completes it. This sequence joins TRBV18 and TRBJ1-1; 8 positions match TRBD1. V dropped 0 bases and J dropped 1; count of bases not matched to a gene: 4. The length of the CDR3 is 16 residues. Germline V gene lookup returns CDR1 KGHSH and CDR2 LQKENI. CDR3 amino acids: CASSPPSTGENTEAFF. The DNA read from the CDR3 is TGTGCCAGCTCACCACCCTCGACAGGGGAGAACACTGAA.

This clone was detected ten times or more. The CDR3 bases that were read are TGTGCCTGGAGTGTATCGCACGGGGGAGAGACC. Translation gives CAWSVSHGGET. The CDR3 in full is CAWSVSHGGETQYF. This chain joins TRBV30 and TRBJ2-5; D might be TRBD2 (6 bases). The read finishes 3 residues shy of the CDR3 end, and the germline J gene is used to complete it. CDR3 length equals 14 residues. Germline V gives CDR1 GTSNPN, CDR2 SVGIG (reference sequence). V lost 0 bases and J lost 4, with 12 bases in between.

This clone was counted at least ten times. The read ends 3 residues early relative to the CDR3; the germline J gene fills the gap. This rearrangement joins TRBV7-8 to TRBJ2-7; D unresolved. The CDR3 length is 12 residues. Trimming pared 4 bases from V and 2 bases from J, leaving 6 bases between. The germline gives CDR1 SGHVS, CDR2 FQNEAQ. The CDR3 loop reads CASSSLTYEQYF. CDR3 bases read: TGTGCCAGCAGCTCCCTTACCTACGAG.